This T cell receptor (beta chain) came from a study of blood T cell repertoires in COVID-19. The CDR3 length is 15 residues. Trimming took 4 bases from V and 1 from J, leaving 12 bases between them. Looked up from germline, CDR1 is SGHRS and CDR2 is YFSETQ. Libraries were prepared by immunoSEQ multiplex PCR; TCRdb keeps only in-frame clonotypes and omits some of them. Of about 240,000 clones listed, about 80% are singletons. The chain uses TRBV5-1 and TRBJ2-1; D possibly corresponds to TRBD1 (5 bases). The sample comprised peripheral blood. The receptor was isolated from a woman aged 80 or older with acute or convalescent COVID-19. DNA of the CDR3: TGCGCCAGCAGCACCTCAGGGTTGTCCTACAATGAGCAGTTCTTC. Protein: CASSTSGLSYNEQFF.